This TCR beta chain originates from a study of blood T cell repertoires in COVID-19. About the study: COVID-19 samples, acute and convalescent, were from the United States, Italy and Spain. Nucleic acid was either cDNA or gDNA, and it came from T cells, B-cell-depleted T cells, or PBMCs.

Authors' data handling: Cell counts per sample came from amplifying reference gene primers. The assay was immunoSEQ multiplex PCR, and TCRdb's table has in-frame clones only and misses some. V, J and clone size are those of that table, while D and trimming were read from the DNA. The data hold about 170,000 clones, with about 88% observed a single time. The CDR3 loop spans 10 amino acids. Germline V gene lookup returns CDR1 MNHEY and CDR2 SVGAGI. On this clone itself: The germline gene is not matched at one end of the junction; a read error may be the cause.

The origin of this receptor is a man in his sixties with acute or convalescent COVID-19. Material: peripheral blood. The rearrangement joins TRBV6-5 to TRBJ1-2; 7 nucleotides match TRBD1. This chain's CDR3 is CASSLTGNAF. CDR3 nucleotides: TGTGCCAGCAGTTTGACAGGGAACGCCTTC.